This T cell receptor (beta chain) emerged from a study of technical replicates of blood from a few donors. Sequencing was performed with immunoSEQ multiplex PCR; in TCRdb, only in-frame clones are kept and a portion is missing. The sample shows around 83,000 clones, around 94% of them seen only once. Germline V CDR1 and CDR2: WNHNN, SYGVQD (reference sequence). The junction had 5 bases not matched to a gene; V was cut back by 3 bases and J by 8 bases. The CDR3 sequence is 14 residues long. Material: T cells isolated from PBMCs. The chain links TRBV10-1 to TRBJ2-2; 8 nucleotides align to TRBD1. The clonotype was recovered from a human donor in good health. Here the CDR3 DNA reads TGCGCCAGCAGTGACCGGACAGGGAAAGGGGAGCTGTTTTTT. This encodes CASSDRTGKGELFF.